Each of the 26 T cell receptor beta chains below was sequenced from the same sample in a study of T-cell memory formation after mild COVID-19. TCRdb reanalysed the 5' RACE reads using MiXCR and keeps one entry per CDR3 protein. Here the sample spans some 290,000 distinct CDR3 sequences, around 16% being singletons. The sample consisted of PBMCs or a T cell subset sorted from them (not recorded which). The receptor set was obtained from a man between 18 and 29 years old who had mild COVID-19 (a few samples of this study predate the infection). Cell type and time point are not known.

This clonotype was counted between two and nine times. The chain carries TRBV2 and TRBJ2-1; 12 nucleotides line up with TRBD2. The junction had 11 bases not matched to a gene; V was cut back by 7 bases and J by 7 bases. This CDR3 spans 16 amino acids. Germline CDR1 SNHLY, CDR2 FYNNEI. The CDR3 DNA follows: TGTGCCAGCACCGGGCTAGCGGGGGGGATTTGGAATGAGCAGTTCTTC. Its translation is CASTGLAGGIWNEQFF.

The chain recombines TRBV9 with TRBJ1-5, with 7 bases lining up with TRBD1. The J segment lost 8 bases and the V segment lost 4 bases, leaving 6 bases of the junction unmatched. CDR3 length: 13 amino acids. Per the germline V gene, CDR1 is SGDLS and CDR2 is YYNGEE. This CDR3 is CASSQNQGEPQHF. DNA of the CDR3: TGTGCCAGCAGCCAAAATCAGGGGGAGCCCCAGCATTTT.

The table lists this clonotype with a few counts. The rearrangement uses TRBV6-2 or TRBV6-3 and TRBJ2-7, with 10 bases fitting TRBD2. Looked up from germline, CDR1 is MNHEY and CDR2 is SVGEGT. The length of the CDR3 is 15 residues. V was clipped by 5 bases and J by 2 bases; unmatched bases: 6. The CDR3 coding sequence is TGTGCCAGCAGTCACCCCAGCGGGGGGGCCTACGAGCAGTACTTC. Its protein product is CASSHPSGGAYEQYF.

This clonotype was seen a handful of times. The chain joins TRBV28 to TRBJ2-4, with TRBD1 identical over 9 bases. Unmatched junction bases numbered 13, after V lost 6 bases and J lost 4 bases. Germline assignment: CDR1 MDHEN and CDR2 SYDVKM. The CDR3 sequence is 17 residues long. The CDR3 nucleotides read TGTGCCAGCAGCGATTTGGCTATGACAGGGGGGAAAAACATTCAGTACTTC. It is translated as CASSDLAMTGGKNIQYF.

This clonotype has only a few counts. This chain connects TRBV15 to TRBJ2-3, with D possibly being TRBD1 (6 bases). V was shortened by 1 base and J by 0 bases, with 8 bases between the two germline ends. The CDR3 consists of 15 residues. Germline lookup yields CDR1 LNHNV and CDR2 YYDKDF (reference sequence). The CDR3: CATSRVDSSTDTQYF. DNA of the CDR3: TGTGCCACCAGCAGAGTGGACAGCAGCACAGATACGCAGTATTTT.

Only a few counts were recorded for this clonotype. The chain uses TRBV11-2 and TRBJ1-1, with a possible D match to TRBD1 (6 bases). Trimming stripped 5 bases from V and 10 bases from J, with 20 bases between. The CDR3 consists of 14 residues. Germline CDR1 and CDR2: SGHAT and FQNNGV. The CDR3 DNA sequence: TGTGCCAGCAGCCTTACAGGGACGTCGGGTAGAGCTTTCTTT. Protein: CASSLTGTSGRAFF. Filled out from reference TRBV11-2 and TRBJ1-1, the complete variable domain reads EAGVAQSPRYKIIEKRQSVAFWCNPISGHATLYWYQQILGQGPKLLIQFQNNGVVDDSQLPKDRFSAERLKGVDSTLKIQPAKLEDSAVYLCASSLTGTSGRAFFGQGTRLTVV.

Many counts were recorded for this clonotype. The chain couples TRBV5-1 to TRBJ2-7; D ambiguous. The CDR3 has 14 amino acids. V gave up 4 bases and J gave up 5 bases, with 16 bases separating them. The V gene's germline CDR1 is SGHRS and CDR2 YFSETQ. The CDR3 reads CASSRTTGRNEQYF. CDR3 bases: TGCGCCAGCAGCCGAACCACGGGTAGGAACGAGCAGTACTTC.

V usage is TRBV5-1 and J usage is TRBJ2-3; tentative D call: TRBD1 (5 bases). V was trimmed by 0 bases and J by 3 bases, leaving 11 bases between them. The CDR3 is 15 residues long. The germline gives CDR1 SGHRS, CDR2 YFSETQ. CDR3 in amino acids: CASSLADSLTDTQYF. The CDR3 coding sequence is TGCGCCAGCAGCTTGGCAGACAGCCTGACAGATACGCAGTATTTT.

This clonotype was detected a few times. The gene calls are TRBV4-1 and TRBJ2-3, with 7 bases matching TRBD2. V dropped 4 bases and J dropped 5; count of bases not matched to a gene: 9. In germline, CDR1 is MGHRA, CDR2 YSYEKL. The CDR3 consists of 15 residues. In DNA, the CDR3 is TGCGCCAGCAGCCCTCGGGGCGGGGGAATAGATACGCAGTATTTT. Protein sequence: CASSPRGGGIDTQYF.

This clonotype has ten or more counts. As DNA, the CDR3 is TGTGCCAGTAGTCCTGCCAGCAACTACGAGCAGTACTTC. Translation gives CASSPASNYEQYF. The chain links TRBV19 to TRBJ2-7; D ambiguous. Germline V gene lookup returns CDR1 LNHDA and CDR2 SQIVND (reference sequence). V was trimmed by 5 bases and J by 3 bases, leaving 11 bases between them. The CDR3 spans 13 residues.

The table lists this clonotype with a few counts. The chain employs TRBV6-2 or TRBV6-3 and TRBJ2-7; D unclear. Germline V lookup: CDR1 MNHEY, CDR2 SVGEGT. V was trimmed by 4 bases and J by 2 bases, leaving 6 bases between them. This CDR3 is built from 12 residues. CDR3 nucleotide sequence: TGTGCCAGCAGTTTCCCAACCTACGAGCAGTACTTC. Encoded protein: CASSFPTYEQYF.

Only a few counts were recorded for this clonotype. The V and J genes are TRBV29-1 and TRBJ1-1; D ambiguous. Germline CDR1 reads SQVTM; CDR2 reads ANQGSEA. Trimming cost V 8 bases and J 2 bases, with 15 bases left between them. The CDR3 has 13 amino acids. CDR3 coding DNA: TGCAGCCTCTCCGGACGGCTTAACACTGAAGCTTTCTTT. This encodes CSLSGRLNTEAFF.

V and J are TRBV9 and TRBJ1-6, with 7 bases lining up with TRBD1. The CDR3 has 13 residues. The V and J ends lost 1 base and 9 bases, in that order; junction bases with no gene match: 1. Germline CDR1 is SGDLS and CDR2 is YYNGEE. The CDR3 region is CASSVRDSSPLHF. The CDR3 DNA reads TGTGCCAGCAGCGTACGGGACAGTTCACCCCTCCACTTT.

This clonotype was recorded a few times. The chain carries TRBV12-3 or TRBV12-4 and TRBJ2-2, with D unresolved. CDR3 length: 13 residues. Trimming shortened V by 3 bases and J by 4 bases, and 6 bases separated the two germline ends. Written as DNA, the CDR3 is TGTGCCAGCAGTTTCCTGGGCACCGGGGAGCTGTTTTTT. Translating gives CASSFLGTGELFF.

This clonotype was counted between two and nine times. V and J are TRBV19 and TRBJ2-1; no reliable D call. Trimming cost V 7 bases and J 4 bases, with 5 bases left between them. The CDR3 has 11 residues. The germline gives CDR1 LNHDA, CDR2 SQIVND (reference sequence). In nucleotides, the CDR3 is TGTGCCAGTACAGAGTACAATGAGCAGTTCTTC. This codes for CASTEYNEQFF.

The rearrangement links TRBV5-1 to TRBJ2-3, with TRBD2 identical over 10 bases. Germline V gene lookup returns CDR1 SGHRS and CDR2 YFSETQ. The V and J ends lost 0 bases and 4 bases, in that order; junction bases with no gene match: 5. The CDR3 length is 16 residues. The CDR3 nucleotides read TGCGCCAGCAGCTTGGGTAGCGGGGGGCCCCCAGATACGCAGTATTTT. Amino acids: CASSLGSGGPPDTQYF.

Many counts were recorded for this clonotype. Mismatch with germline at one junction end may stem from a read error. The DNA of the CDR3 is TGTGCCAGCAGTAGGGGGGTCCAAGAGACCCAGTACTTC. Translating gives CASSRGVQETQYF. The chain couples TRBV5-1 to TRBJ2-5; D is possibly TRBD1 or TRBD2 (6 bases each). CDR3 length equals 13 residues. CDR1 and CDR2 (germline): SGHRS, YFSETQ.

The rearrangement links TRBV7-2 to TRBJ2-2; D remains ambiguous. The V end was cut by 5 bases, the J end by 8 bases, with 9 bases between. The CDR3 covers 12 residues. The germline gives CDR1 SGHTA, CDR2 FQGNSA. The CDR3 nucleotides are TGTGCCAGCAGCGAAGTTTCGGGGGAGCTGTTTTTT. Residues: CASSEVSGELFF.

The chain links TRBV5-6 to TRBJ1-6, with a tentative D call TRBD1 (5 bases). Trimming shortened V by 0 bases and J by 10 bases, and 14 bases separated the two germline ends. From germline, CDR1 is SGHDT and CDR2 YYEEEE. This CDR3 comprises 15 residues. In nucleotides, the CDR3 is TGTGCCAGCAGCTTGGACCGCCGGGGGACCTCACCCCTCCACTTT. This sequence encodes CASSLDRRGTSPLHF.

The chain couples TRBV9 to TRBJ2-5, with 11 positions matching TRBD2. Germline lookup yields CDR1 SGDLS and CDR2 YYNGEE. J lost 13 bases, V lost 3 bases, and 11 bases had no gene match. The CDR3 extends over 14 amino acids. CDR3 DNA: TGTGCCAGCAGCGCCGGGACTAGCGGAGACCGGTTGTACTTC. It encodes CASSAGTSGDRLYF.

The chain has TRBV12-3 or TRBV12-4 and TRBJ1-2; 7 nucleotides match TRBD1. CDR3 length: 14 amino acids. V lost 4 bases, J lost 5 bases, and 7 bases stayed unmatched. CDR3 bases: TGTGCCAGCAGTTCCTTCAAGGGGGCTTATGGCTACACCTTC. It codes for CASSSFKGAYGYTF.

In its sample, this clonotype was seen a few times. The chain uses TRBV5-1 and TRBJ1-1; TRBD1 aligns across 7 bases. The V segment lost 4 bases and the J segment 2 bases; nucleotides outside the gene matches: 5. CDR1 is SGHRS, CDR2 YFSETQ, per germline. This CDR3 is 14 amino acids long. The CDR3 reads CASSLGQRNTEAFF. The CDR3 nucleotides are TGCGCCAGCAGCCTGGGACAGAGAAACACTGAAGCTTTCTTT.

This clonotype was seen more than once but under ten times. V gene TRBV6-2 or TRBV6-3 combines with J gene TRBJ2-2; possible D gene TRBD1, 6 bases. V lost 9 bases and J 2 bases, leaving 13 bases between the germline ends. The CDR3 has 14 residues. Germline V lookup: CDR1 MNHEY, CDR2 SVGEGT. The CDR3 DNA reads as TGTGCCAGACCCGGGACACAAAACACCGGGGAGCTGTTTTTT. This gives the protein CARPGTQNTGELFF.

Many counts were recorded for this clonotype. This chain connects TRBV6-2 or TRBV6-3 to TRBJ2-3; D gene uncertain. Looked up from germline, CDR1 is MNHEY and CDR2 is SVGEGT. This CDR3 is 12 amino acids long. The V end lost 5 bases, the J end lost 6 bases, and 9 bases lay between the germline ends. The chain's CDR3 is CASSPTVDTQYF. CDR3 DNA: TGTGCCAGCAGTCCTACGGTGGATACGCAGTATTTT.

The genes are TRBV7-8 and TRBJ1-2, with D tentatively TRBD1 (6 bases). The germline gives CDR1 SGHVS, CDR2 FQNEAQ. V lost 5 bases and J lost 8, with 12 bases in between. The CDR3 loop spans 12 amino acids. Written as DNA, the CDR3 is TGTGCCAGCAGCCGCAGGGGTAGGGGCTACACCTTC. As protein: CASSRRGRGYTF.

This clonotype has a handful of counts. V and J are TRBV7-2 and TRBJ2-2; 12 bases match TRBD2. J lost 4 bases, V lost 3 bases, and 6 bases had no gene match. Germline lookup yields CDR1 SGHTA and CDR2 FQGNSA. The length of the CDR3 is 17 residues. The CDR3: CASSFPSGGGPTGELFF. Here the CDR3 DNA reads TGTGCCAGCAGCTTCCCTAGCGGGGGGGGTCCCACCGGGGAGCTGTTTTTT.